This T cell receptor (beta chain) derives from a study of T cells in Graves' hyperthyroidism and ophthalmopathy. The investigators amplified TCR beta CDR3 regions from RNA transcripts. A first-round RT-PCR of the TCR CDR3 used the HTBI primer set. From the multiplex PCR reads, TCRdb called clonotypes with MiXCR, one entry per CDR3 protein. The sample has 360,000 or so distinct CDR3 sequences; 15% to 20% are singletons. The V end was cut by 4 bases, the J end by 2 bases, with 12 bases between. Looked up from germline, CDR1 is MDHEN and CDR2 is SYDVKM. This CDR3 comprises 14 residues. At least ten counts were recorded for this clonotype.

Material: blood. This TCR derives from a woman aged 40 to 50 with Graves' ophthalmopathy. V gene TRBV28 combines with J gene TRBJ2-7; no definite D call. CDR3: CASSSPEQAYEQYF. As DNA, the CDR3 is TGTGCCAGCAGTTCCCCGGAGCAGGCCTACGAGCAGTACTTC.